The text below deals with one T cell receptor beta chain. What it binds is not known. The sample belongs to a study of cytomegalovirus exposure and HLA in healthy donors. Study outcomes and limitations: There were several of the most significant clusters that appeared linked to common viral pathogens in a later analysis.

Germline lookup yields CDR1 MNHNS and CDR2 SASEGT. V was trimmed by 3 bases and J by 6 bases, leaving 14 bases between them. This CDR3 is 14 amino acids long. Both 60 Vbeta primers and 13 Jbeta primers went into the PCR. Using immunoSEQ multiplex PCR, the repertoire was profiled, and TCRdb retains in-frame clones only, with some absent. The data show 110,000 to 150,000 clones, with approximately 9% seen just once and 1.8% held by the top ten. The clonotype originates from a male donor in good health and CMV-seronegative. Sequenced sample: PBMCs. The chain couples TRBV6-1 to TRBJ1-2; TRBD1 is a possible D gene (5 bases). The CDR3 DNA reads as TGTGCCAGCAGTGACCGGAACCAGGGTGATGGCTACACCTTC. This encodes CASSDRNQGDGYTF.